These 3 T cell receptor beta chains were sequenced from one sample in a study of T cell repertoires in cytomegalovirus infection. These receptors lack a known antigen. TCRdb re-derived calls from the reads in MiXCR, one entry per CDR3 protein. The table shows about 130,000 distinct CDR3 sequences, with 20% to 30% occurring only once. Sequencing used PBMCs, sequenced either directly or after in vitro stimulation (not recorded which). Every receptor here comes from a human donor in good health (CMV status not recorded). Some clones in this sample may be carry-over from other donors' samples.

With respect to this clonotype: One junction end does not reproduce the germline sequence, and a read error may be involved. The genes are TRBV7-9 and TRBJ1-2; a weak D match, TRBD1 (5 bases). CDR3 length: 15 residues. The germline CDR1 and CDR2 sequences are SEHNR and FQNEAQ (reference sequence). The CDR3 region has the DNA TGTGCCAGCAGCCCAGGTGGGGCCCGCAACTATGGCCACACCTTC. This codes for CASSPGGARNYGHTF.

This clonotype was counted at least ten times. The V call is TRBV5-6, the J call TRBJ1-2; D gene unclear. Germline V gives CDR1 SGHDT, CDR2 YYEEEE. The V and J ends lost 0 bases and 8 bases respectively, with 14 bases between them. The CDR3 is 14 residues long. The CDR3 is CASSLVRHAGGYTF. The CDR3 DNA is TGTGCCAGCAGCTTGGTGAGACATGCAGGAGGCTACACCTTC.

This clonotype has a handful of counts. The chain recombines TRBV19 with TRBJ2-3, with a tentative D call TRBD1 (5 bases). The CDR3 contains 15 residues. V lost 5 bases to trimming and J lost 0 bases, with 12 bases between them. Germline V gene lookup returns CDR1 LNHDA and CDR2 SQIVND (reference sequence). CDR3 sequence (DNA): TGTGCCAGTAGTCTAAGGAGACAGAGCACAGATACGCAGTATTTT. Protein: CASSLRRQSTDTQYF.